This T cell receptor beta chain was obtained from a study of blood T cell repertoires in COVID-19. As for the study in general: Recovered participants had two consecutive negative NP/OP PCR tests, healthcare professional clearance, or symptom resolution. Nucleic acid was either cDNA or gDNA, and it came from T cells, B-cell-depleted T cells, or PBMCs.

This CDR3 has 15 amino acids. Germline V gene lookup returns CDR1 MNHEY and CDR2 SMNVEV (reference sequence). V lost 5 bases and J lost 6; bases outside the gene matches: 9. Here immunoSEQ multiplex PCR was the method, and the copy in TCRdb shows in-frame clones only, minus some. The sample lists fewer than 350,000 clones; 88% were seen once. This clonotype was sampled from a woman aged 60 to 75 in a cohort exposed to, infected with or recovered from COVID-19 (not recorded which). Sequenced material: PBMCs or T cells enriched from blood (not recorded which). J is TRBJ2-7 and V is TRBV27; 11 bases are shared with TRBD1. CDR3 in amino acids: CASSVPGQGGREQYF. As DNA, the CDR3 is TGTGCCAGCAGTGTCCCGGGACAGGGGGGGCGCGAGCAGTACTTC.